Shown below are 27 T cell receptor beta chains from a single sample sequenced in a study of monozygotic twins with inflammatory bowel disease. TCRdb reprocessed the 5' RACE reads and keeps a single row for each CDR3 protein, giving no DNA. The sample table sets out around 220,000 distinct CDR3 sequences. Sequenced: blood. The source is a human donor with ulcerative colitis or Crohn's disease, or a healthy co-twin of an affected twin (not recorded which).

The rearrangement joins TRBV5-1 to TRBJ2-2; TCRdb gives TRBD1 as the D gene, but with no DNA this cannot be confirmed. The CDR3 totals 18 residues. The germline gives CDR1 SGHRS, CDR2 YFSETQ. The chain's CDR3 is CASNSGTVPNEETGELFF.

CDR3 in amino acids: CASSRKPGGDEQFF. The chain joins TRBV18 to TRBJ2-1; the TRBD2 assignment by TCRdb is unverifiable without DNA. The CDR3 contains 14 residues. Germline-derived CDR1 and CDR2 are KGHSH and LQKENI.

The gene calls are TRBV12-3 or TRBV12-4 and TRBJ2-1; TCRdb's D call of TRBD2 is untestable without DNA. This CDR3 has 16 residues. The chain's CDR3 is CASSLDSGGLYNEQFF.

The rearrangement links TRBV7-9 to TRBJ2-7; TCRdb designates TRBD1, a call that cannot be tested without DNA. The CDR3 is 15 residues long. The germline V gene has CDR1 SEHNR and CDR2 FQNEAQ (reference sequence). The CDR3 protein is CASSDRTGNPYEQYF.

The chain links TRBV13 to TRBJ1-1. Germline V gives CDR1 PRHDT, CDR2 FYEKMQ (reference sequence). CDR3 size: 15 residues. This CDR3 is CASSSVDGLEEEAFF. Based on the CDR3 plus reference TRBV13 and TRBJ1-1, the full variable domain is AAGVIQSPRHLIKEKRETATLKCYPIPRHDTVYWYQQGPGQDPQFLISFYEKMQSDKGSIPDRFSAQQFSDYHSELNMSSLELGDSALYFCASSSVDGLEEEAFFGQGTRLTVV.

J is TRBJ2-1 and V is TRBV18; TCRdb's D call of TRBD1 is untestable without DNA. Germline V gene lookup returns CDR1 KGHSH and CDR2 LQKENI. This CDR3 comprises 13 residues. The CDR3 reads CASSPTGGREQFF.

This sequence joins TRBV28 and TRBJ1-1; TCRdb's D gene call, TRBD1, goes unchecked for lack of DNA. The CDR3 covers 15 residues. The germline V gene has CDR1 MDHEN and CDR2 SYDVKM. CDR3 sequence: CASSNDRAMNTEAFF. Together with reference TRBV28 and TRBJ1-1, the CDR3 gives the full variable domain: DVKVTQSSRYLVKRTGEKVFLECVQDMDHENMFWYRQDPGLGLRLIYFSYDVKMKEKGDIPEGYSVSREKKERFSLILESASTNQTSMYLCASSNDRAMNTEAFFGQGTRLTVV.

The chain carries TRBV20-1 and TRBJ2-4; lacking DNA, the TRBD2 call made by TCRdb goes unchecked. The CDR3 extends over 15 amino acids. CDR1 DFQATT and CDR2 SNEGSKA come from the germline V gene (reference sequence). CDR3 sequence reads: CSAPARGLDKNMQYF.

V is TRBV5-1 and J is TRBJ2-2. This CDR3 comprises 14 residues. The germline CDR1 and CDR2 sequences are SGHRS and YFSETQ. The CDR3 loop reads CASSLDTHTGELFF.

The chain couples TRBV7-2 to TRBJ2-5; TCRdb gives TRBD2 as the D gene, but with no DNA this cannot be confirmed. The CDR3 spans 15 residues. CDR1 SGHTA and CDR2 FQGNSA come from the germline V gene. The CDR3 sequence is CASSRTSGGIETQYF.

The chain has TRBV3-1 and TRBJ1-1. CDR3 length: 11 residues. Looked up from germline, CDR1 is LGHDT and CDR2 is YNNKEL (reference sequence). This CDR3 is CASSHGTEAFF.

CDR3 region: CASTRDRAVPQPQHF. This chain joins TRBV7-3 and TRBJ1-5; TCRdb's D gene call, TRBD1, goes unchecked for lack of DNA. From germline, CDR1 is SGHTA and CDR2 FQGTGA. The CDR3 has 15 amino acids.

The chain is built from TRBV7-2 and TRBJ2-3; TCRdb's D gene call, TRBD1, goes unchecked for lack of DNA. Germline V lookup: CDR1 SGHTA, CDR2 FQGNSA. The CDR3 contains 13 residues. This CDR3 is CASSILLGGTQYF.

The CDR3 is CASSPDSISQYF. V is TRBV5-1 and J is TRBJ2-4; TCRdb names TRBD1, which stays unverified in the absence of DNA. The CDR3 runs 12 residues. Germline loops: CDR1 SGHRS, CDR2 YFSETQ.

The chain carries TRBV19 and TRBJ1-6; with no DNA, the TCRdb D assignment of TRBD1 cannot be verified. Germline lookup yields CDR1 LNHDA and CDR2 SQIVND (reference sequence). The CDR3 sequence is 18 residues long. CDR3 sequence: CASSIKGNSPLSNSPLHF. The variable domain in full, with the rest retrieved from reference TRBV19 and TRBJ1-6, is DGGITQSPKYLFRKEGQNVTLSCEQNLNHDAMYWYRQDPGQGLRLIYYSQIVNDFQKGDIAEGYSVSREKKESFPLTVTSAQKNPTAFYLCASSIKGNSPLSNSPLHFGNGTRLTVT.

The chain links TRBV6-6 to TRBJ2-7; without DNA, the TCRdb call of TRBD1 cannot be checked. Germline CDR1 MNHNY, CDR2 SVGAGI (reference sequence). This CDR3 is 13 amino acids long. The CDR3 is CASGEGTGREQYF.

The chain is built from TRBV5-6 and TRBJ2-1. This CDR3 region has 11 residues. Germline CDR1 reads SGHDT; CDR2 reads YYEEEE. The chain's CDR3 is CASSFVAEQFF.

The V and J genes are TRBV14 and TRBJ1-4. The CDR3 runs to 17 residues. The germline V gene has CDR1 SGHDN and CDR2 FVKESK. CDR3 loop: CASSRPRRGGTNEKLFF.

The V call is TRBV5-1, the J call TRBJ2-2. The CDR3 is 15 residues long. Germline-derived CDR1 and CDR2 are SGHRS and YFSETQ. CDR3 amino acids: CASSLSLTNTGELFF.

The chain links TRBV5-1 to TRBJ1-3; the TRBD1 assignment by TCRdb is unverifiable without DNA. Germline assignment: CDR1 SGHRS and CDR2 YFSETQ. CDR3 length equals 14 residues. This CDR3 reads CASKPGTGGNTIYF.

The chain joins TRBV20-1 to TRBJ2-7. Germline CDR1 is DFQATT and CDR2 is SNEGSKA (reference sequence). CDR3 length equals 14 residues. CDR3 sequence: CSARDPVGPYEQYF.

The CDR3 loop reads CASRVMGSTDTQYF. This chain links TRBV6-1 with TRBJ2-3. The CDR3 runs to 14 residues. CDR1 is MNHNS and CDR2 is SASEGT in the germline V gene.

The chain links TRBV6-5 to TRBJ2-1; TCRdb selects TRBD2, and the lack of DNA leaves this call unchecked. The CDR3 loop spans 18 amino acids. Germline V gene lookup returns CDR1 MNHEY and CDR2 SVGAGI. CDR3 region: CASSYSRPTSGSPNEQFF.

This chain links TRBV15 with TRBJ2-7; TCRdb calls TRBD1, which cannot be checked without DNA. Per the germline V gene, CDR1 is LNHNV and CDR2 is YYDKDF (reference sequence). This CDR3 contains 15 residues. The CDR3 here is CATSSRQGNSYEQYF.

The chain recombines TRBV7-2 with TRBJ1-1. The CDR3 has 14 amino acids. Germline V gene sequence: CDR1 SGHTA, CDR2 FQGNSA. The CDR3 sequence: CASSLEDMNTEAFF.

The V gene is TRBV29-1, the J gene TRBJ2-1; lacking DNA, the TRBD2 call made by TCRdb goes unchecked. Germline V gives CDR1 SQVTM, CDR2 ANQGSEA. The CDR3 runs 11 residues. The CDR3 reads CSVIRENEQFF.

V gene TRBV19 combines with J gene TRBJ2-7; no DNA is available, so the TRBD1 call from TCRdb remains unchecked. This CDR3 spans 15 amino acids. The V gene's germline CDR1 is LNHDA and CDR2 SQIVND (reference sequence). CDR3 sequence: CASSIGTAPTYEQYF.